A selection of T cell receptor beta chains follows, all from one sample in a study of shared clonotypes between healthy human individuals. Assay: immunoSEQ multiplex PCR; the TCRdb copy retains only in-frame clones and omits some. The table has about 2.2 million clones, around 93% seen once. Sequenced material: naive CD8+ T cells from PBMCs. All receptors come from a man between 18 and 35 years old in good health. Some clones in this sample may be carry-over from other donors' samples. Each CDR3 is given with its conserved first and last residue. D genes are given only for firm matches. Clone size is given for some rows only: seen once, a few or many times, or a class if the clone is expanded.

V gene,D gene,clone size,J gene,CDR3 DNA,CDR3 protein
TRBV7-3,.,.,TRBJ2-7,TGTGCCAGCAGCTTAAGTGCGGGACTCGGGTACGAGCAGTACTTC,CASSLSAGLGYEQYF
TRBV28,.,.,TRBJ1-2,TGTGCCAGCAGTTCCTTGTGGGGGGCGGGAGGCTACACCTTC,CASSSLWGAGGYTF
TRBV19,TRBD1,.,TRBJ1-4,TGTGCCAGTAGTAAAAAAGGGATAAGACAGGGGACGGAGGAACTGTTTTTT,CASSKKGIRQGTEELFF
TRBV27,TRBD1,.,TRBJ2-6,TGTGCCAGCAGACCAAGGACAGGGGGTAACTCTGGGGCCAACGTCCTGACTTTC,CASRPRTGGNSGANVLTF
TRBV5-6,TRBD1,.,TRBJ2-2,TGTGCCAGCAGCTTGGACCCGACAGGGTTGAACACCGGGGAGCTGTTTTTT,CASSLDPTGLNTGELFF
TRBV28,.,once,TRBJ1-1,TGTGCCAGCAGTTTATTTCCGGGGGCTTCGACTGAAGCTTTCTTT,CASSLFPGASTEAFF
TRBV27,TRBD2,.,TRBJ2-7,TGTGCCAGCAGACCCCGTAGCGGGAGGGCTAGCGAGCAGTACTTC,CASRPRSGRASEQYF
TRBV9,.,.,TRBJ2-7,TGTGCCAGCAGCGTAGATGGCGGGCTGGCTCCCTACGAGCAGTACTTC,CASSVDGGLAPYEQYF
TRBV4-3,TRBD2,.,TRBJ2-2,TGCGCCAGCAGCCAAGATGGGCCTAGCGGGAGAGCCGGGGAGCTGTTTTTT,CASSQDGPSGRAGELFF
TRBV7-9,.,.,TRBJ2-5,TGTGCCAGCAGTTATGGCGGGATCCAAGAGACCCAGTACTTC,CASSYGGIQETQYF
TRBV7-9,TRBD2,.,TRBJ2-1,TGTGCCAGCAGGCTAGCGGGAGGATACAATGAGCAGTTCTTC,CASRLAGGYNEQFF
TRBV27,.,.,TRBJ2-7,TGTGCCAGCAGTTTAATCGGTCCAGGTTCCTACTCCTACGAGCAGTACTTC,CASSLIGPGSYSYEQYF
TRBV19,TRBD2,.,TRBJ2-3,TGTGCCAGTAGTATACGCCATAGCGGGACAGATACGCAGTATTTT,CASSIRHSGTDTQYF
TRBV27,TRBD2,.,TRBJ2-5,TGTGCCAGCAGTTCCCCTACTAGCGCTGCGGGGACCCAGTACTTC,CASSSPTSAAGTQYF
TRBV7-9,.,.,TRBJ2-1,TGTGCCAGCAGCTTAAGTGGGATCAACAATGAGCAGTTCTTC,CASSLSGINNEQFF
TRBV6-5,.,.,TRBJ2-7,TGTGCCAGCAGTTACGACAGCTACTACGAGCAGTACTTC,CASSYDSYYEQYF
TRBV10-3,TRBD1,.,TRBJ2-2,TGTGCCATCAGCGTGACAGGGGCCGGGGAGCTGTTTTTT,CAISVTGAGELFF
TRBV28,TRBD2,.,TRBJ2-7,TGTGCCAGCAGTTTATACCCCGGGGGGATCTCTGGCGAGCAGTACTTC,CASSLYPGGISGEQYF
TRBV11-1,.,.,TRBJ2-7,TGTGCCAGCAGCTTAGAGCCAGGCTACGAGCAGTACTTC,CASSLEPGYEQYF
TRBV28,.,.,TRBJ2-3,TGTGCCAGCAGCCCCCCAGAGGGCACAGATACGCAGTATTTT,CASSPPEGTDTQYF
TRBV18,TRBD1,.,TRBJ2-7,TGTGCCAGCTCACCACGGGACAGGGTAGTCCACGAGCAGTACTTC,CASSPRDRVVHEQYF
TRBV30,TRBD2,.,TRBJ2-7,TGTGCCTGGACCCCGGGGGGGGCCAGGCGGTATTACGAGCAGTACTTC,CAWTPGGARRYYEQYF
TRBV4-3,.,once,TRBJ2-3,TGCGCCAGCAGCCAGAGGACTTTTGCTAGCACAGATACGCAGTATTTT,CASSQRTFASTDTQYF
TRBV7-3,.,.,TRBJ1-1,TGTGCCAGCAGCTCAACAGCGACGGGGGTATGGAGTGAAGCTTTCTTT,CASSSTATGVWSEAFF
TRBV6-1,.,.,TRBJ1-1,TGTGCCAGCATTTTACACCTGGGGAACACTGAAGCTTTCTTT,CASILHLGNTEAFF
TRBV19,TRBD2,once,TRBJ2-1,TGTGCCACCCTAGCGGGAGGCTACAATGAGCAGTTCTTC,CATLAGGYNEQFF
TRBV7-2,.,.,TRBJ2-7,TGTGCCAGCAGCTCCATGGACCCCTGGGACGAGCAGTACTTC,CASSSMDPWDEQYF
TRBV5-4,TRBD1,.,TRBJ2-7,TGTGCCAGCAGCTTGGGACAGGGGCCCTACGAGCAGTACTTC,CASSLGQGPYEQYF
TRBV4-2,.,once,TRBJ1-1,TGTGCCAGCAGCCAAGTCTTGAGCACTGAAGCTTTCTTT,CASSQVLSTEAFF
TRBV7-6,.,.,TRBJ2-7,TGTGCCAGCAGCTTAGGACAGGGAGGAATCTACGAGCAGTACTTC,CASSLGQGGIYEQYF
TRBV7-9,.,.,TRBJ2-2,TGTGCCAGCAGCTCCCCGGCGGGTTCGGACACCGGGGAGCTGTTTTTT,CASSSPAGSDTGELFF
TRBV19,.,.,TRBJ2-1,TGTGCCAGTAGTATATGGCCTCTCAATGAGCAGTTCTTC,CASSIWPLNEQFF
TRBV9,.,.,TRBJ1-2,TGTGCCAGCAGCGTAGATGGGGGGCCCGCCTATGGCTACACCTTC,CASSVDGGPAYGYTF